Presented here are 17 T cell receptor beta chains from one specimen sequenced in a study of T cell responses to AZD1222 COVID-19 vaccine. The protocol was immunoSEQ multiplex PCR, while the TCRdb copy is restricted to in-frame clones and leaves out a portion. This table holds 95,000 to 150,000 clones, over 75% found once. The material sequenced was peripheral blood, taken on day 0 of AZD1222 vaccination. These receptors came from an adult in good health.

The V gene is TRBV18, the J gene TRBJ1-2, with D possibly being TRBD1 (6 bases). Germline CDR1 KGHSH, CDR2 LQKENI. V was shortened by 3 bases and J by 4 bases, with 12 bases between the two germline ends. CDR3 length: 14 amino acids. CDR3 residues: CASSPKTGPYGYTF. The CDR3 DNA is TGTGCCAGCTCACCTAAAACAGGGCCCTATGGCTACACCTTC.

This clone was detected only a few times. The chain couples TRBV19 to TRBJ1-1, with a weak D call TRBD1 (6 bases). Germline V gives CDR1 LNHDA, CDR2 SQIVND (reference sequence). The CDR3 contains 16 residues. V shed 2 bases and J shed 11 bases, with 24 bases lying between them. DNA of the CDR3: TGTGCCAGTAGTATACGCCTCGGACAGAAGGGGTTGCAGGCTTTCTTT. It yields the protein CASSIRLGQKGLQAFF.

This clone showed up just once. The chain links TRBV27 to TRBJ1-6, with D perhaps TRBD1 (6 bases). V was pared by 4 bases and J by 10 bases, with 14 bases between. This CDR3 has 14 residues. Germline loops: CDR1 MNHEY, CDR2 SMNVEV (reference sequence). For the CDR3, the DNA is TGTGCCAGCAGTTCGCAGGGGAAGGGATCACCCCTCCACTTT. It codes for CASSSQGKGSPLHF.

V gene TRBV19 combines with J gene TRBJ1-3; no clear D gene. The CDR3 is made up of 14 amino acids. Germline V gene lookup returns CDR1 LNHDA and CDR2 SQIVND (reference sequence). Trimming took 8 bases from V and 2 from J, leaving 13 bases between them. Here the CDR3 DNA reads TGTGCCAGTCGGGAAGTAGTTGCTGGAAACACCATATATTTT. Residues: CASREVVAGNTIYF.

The chain joins TRBV3-1 (or the pseudogene TRBV3-2) to TRBJ2-3; D perhaps matches TRBD2 (6 bases). Trimming removed 5 bases at V and 3 bases at J, with 15 bases between. Per germline, CDR1 LGHDT and CDR2 YNNKEL (reference sequence). CDR3 length: 15 residues. The CDR3: CASSAGGVGTDTQYF. CDR3 DNA sequence: TGTGCCAGCAGCGCCGGGGGAGTTGGGACAGATACGCAGTATTTT.

The chain recombines TRBV4-2 with TRBJ2-3; TRBD2 is a possible D gene (5 bases). Germline V gene lookup returns CDR1 LGHNA and CDR2 YNFKEQ. Trimming stripped 0 bases from V and 8 bases from J, with 21 bases between. The CDR3 is 17 amino acids. In DNA, the CDR3 is TGTGCCAGCAGCCAAGAGAGATCCGCTAGCCCCACCCTTACGCAGTATTTT. Protein product: CASSQERSASPTLTQYF.

V is TRBV4-1 and J is TRBJ1-3; TRBD1 matches at 10 bases. V lost 3 bases, J lost 8 bases, and 7 bases stayed unmatched. The CDR3 runs to 15 residues. Germline loops: CDR1 MGHRA, CDR2 YSYEKL. The CDR3 is CASSQGLDRGYTIYF. CDR3 DNA sequence: TGCGCCAGCAGCCAGGGACTGGACAGGGGGTACACCATATATTTT.

V and J are TRBV6-5 and TRBJ1-5; D not certain. CDR1 and CDR2 from the germline V gene are MNHEY and SVGAGI. The CDR3 contains 13 residues. V lost 6 bases, J lost 1 base, and 7 bases lay in between. The CDR3 here is CASSQQSNQPQHF. Here the CDR3 DNA reads TGTGCCAGCAGCCAACAGAGCAATCAGCCCCAGCATTTT.

This chain connects TRBV20-1 to TRBJ2-3, with 7 positions matching TRBD1. CDR1 and CDR2 (germline): DFQATT, SNEGSKA (reference sequence). V dropped 3 bases and J dropped 3; count of bases not matched to a gene: 9. This CDR3 has 15 amino acids. CDR3 nucleotide sequence: TGCAGTGCTAGTATCCCCGGCAGGGGGACAGATACGCAGTATTTT. Its translation: CSASIPGRGTDTQYF.

This chain joins TRBV11-3 and TRBJ2-7, with 8 positions matching TRBD1. The CDR3 totals 15 residues. Germline assignment: CDR1 SGHNT and CDR2 YENEEA. The J segment lost 1 base and the V segment lost 1 base, leaving 3 bases of the junction unmatched. The CDR3 reads CASSLGGTGSYEQYF. The CDR3 coding sequence is TGTGCCAGCAGCTTAGGAGGGACAGGATCCTACGAGCAGTACTTC. Full variable domain (outside the CDR3, taken from reference TRBV11-3 and TRBJ2-7): EAGVVQSPRYKIIEKKQPVAFWCNPISGHNTLYWYLQNLGQGPELLIRYENEEAVDDSQLPKDRFSAERLKGVDSTLKIQPAELGDSAVYLCASSLGGTGSYEQYFGPGTRLTVT.

The chain combines TRBV19 with TRBJ1-4; D is perhaps TRBD1 (5 bases). The CDR3 spans 13 residues. Trimming cost V 9 bases and J 8 bases, with 16 bases left between them. CDR1 and CDR2 from the germline V gene are LNHDA and SQIVND (reference sequence). CDR3 bases: TGTGCCAGCCTCGGGCAGGGCCGGGAAAAACTGTTTTTT. The encoded protein is CASLGQGREKLFF. Variable domain in full (rest from reference TRBV19 and TRBJ1-4): DGGITQSPKYLFRKEGQNVTLSCEQNLNHDAMYWYRQDPGQGLRLIYYSQIVNDFQKGDIAEGYSVSREKKESFPLTVTSAQKNPTAFYLCASLGQGREKLFFGSGTQLSVL.

This clone showed up just once. The chain couples TRBV11-3 to TRBJ2-1; TRBD2 matches at 8 bases. Germline V gene data show CDR1 as SGHNT and CDR2 as YENEEA. V lost 1 base to trimming and J lost 0 bases; unmatched junction nucleotides: 8. This CDR3 contains 18 residues. The CDR3 DNA is TGTGCCAGCAGCTTAGGGGGTAGCGGGACCAGCTCCTACAATGAGCAGTTCTTC. Its translation: CASSLGGSGTSSYNEQFF.

As DNA, the CDR3 is TGTGCCAGCAGCGCTAACTACGAGCAGTACTTC. Translation gives CASSANYEQYF. This chain connects TRBV11-2 to TRBJ2-7; no reliable D call. This CDR3 comprises 11 residues. V shed 5 bases and J shed 3 bases, with 5 bases lying between them. Looked up from germline, CDR1 is SGHAT and CDR2 is FQNNGV.

This clone was picked up one time. The rearrangement links TRBV6-5 to TRBJ1-5; 8 positions match TRBD1. Germline CDR1 and CDR2: MNHEY and SVGAGI. The J segment lost 4 bases and the V segment lost 6 bases, leaving 8 bases of the junction unmatched. This CDR3 has 15 residues. The CDR3 loop reads CASSPLTGANQPQHF. CDR3 DNA sequence: TGTGCCAGCAGCCCCTTGACAGGGGCAAATCAGCCCCAGCATTTT.

The chain combines TRBV9 with TRBJ1-4; 8 positions agree with TRBD1. Germline assignment: CDR1 SGDLS and CDR2 YYNGEE. V gave up 3 bases and J gave up 12 bases; unmatched junction bases: 4. This CDR3 has 12 amino acids. This CDR3 reads CASSGPDRELFF. CDR3 DNA: TGTGCCAGCAGCGGACCGGACAGGGAACTGTTTTTT.

This chain links TRBV28 with TRBJ1-4; no clear D. Trimming cost V 7 bases and J 9 bases, with 21 bases left between them. CDR3 length: 15 residues. Germline CDR1 MDHEN, CDR2 SYDVKM. CDR3 in amino acids: CASTRYERSQQKLFF. Here the CDR3 DNA reads TGTGCCAGCACCCGTTACGAGCGTAGCCAGCAAAAACTGTTTTTT.

The V gene is TRBV29-1, the J gene TRBJ1-5; D is possibly TRBD1 (6 bases). Germline loops: CDR1 SQVTM, CDR2 ANQGSEA. The CDR3 sequence is 12 residues long. V gave up 7 bases and J gave up 3 bases, with 10 bases separating them. In DNA, the CDR3 is TGCAGCGCCGGGACACTCAATCAGCCCCAGCATTTT. This sequence encodes CSAGTLNQPQHF.